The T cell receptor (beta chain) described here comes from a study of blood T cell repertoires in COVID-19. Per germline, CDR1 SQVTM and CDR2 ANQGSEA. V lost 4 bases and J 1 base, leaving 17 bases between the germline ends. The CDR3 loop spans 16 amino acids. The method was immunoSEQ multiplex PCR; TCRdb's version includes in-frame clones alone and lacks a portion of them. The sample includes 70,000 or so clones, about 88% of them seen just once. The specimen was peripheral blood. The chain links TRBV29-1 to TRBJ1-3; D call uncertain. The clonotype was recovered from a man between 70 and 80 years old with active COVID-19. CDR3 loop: CSVGEGGPHSGNTIYF. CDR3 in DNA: TGCAGCGTTGGGGAAGGAGGGCCCCATTCTGGAAACACCATATATTTT.